The 29 T cell receptor beta chains given below trace back to one sample, sequenced in a study of T cell responses to AZD1222 COVID-19 vaccine. The repertoire was sequenced with immunoSEQ multiplex PCR; TCRdb's copy has only in-frame clones and lacks some. The data show 90,000 to 120,000 clones, about nine tenths seen once. The sample consisted of peripheral blood, taken 28 days after the second AZD1222 dose. The receptors come from an adult who received the AZD1222 COVID-19 vaccine.

The chain joins TRBV5-1 to TRBJ1-3; possibly TRBD1 for D (6 bases). The CDR3 contains 17 residues. CDR1 is SGHRS and CDR2 is YFSETQ in the germline V gene. The V end lost 4 bases, the J end lost 0 bases, and 17 bases lay between the germline ends. CDR3 loop: CASSPLGGLLSGNTIYF. Here the CDR3 DNA reads TGCGCCAGCAGCCCCCTGGGGGGGCTCCTCTCTGGAAACACCATATATTTT.

The V gene is TRBV11-2, the J gene TRBJ1-1; a weak D match, TRBD1 (6 bases). The CDR3 contains 16 residues. CDR1 is SGHAT and CDR2 is FQNNGV in the germline V gene. Trimming stripped 4 bases from V and 0 bases from J, with 15 bases between. Written as DNA, the CDR3 is TGTGCCAGCAGCTCGGGAAGGAGGGGGATGAACACTGAAGCTTTCTTT. As protein: CASSSGRRGMNTEAFF.

The chain combines TRBV28 with TRBJ1-4, with TRBD1 identical over 7 bases. The CDR3 extends over 16 amino acids. CDR1 is MDHEN and CDR2 is SYDVKM in the germline V gene. J gave up 7 bases and V 5 bases, and 13 bases lay outside the gene matches. CDR3 nucleotide sequence: TGTGCCAGCAGTCCTCTTTTGACAGGGCGGGGTGAAAAACTGTTTTTT. Amino acids: CASSPLLTGRGEKLFF.

The genes are TRBV18 and TRBJ1-4, with D maybe TRBD1 (5 bases). V dropped 2 bases and J dropped 6 bases, with 13 bases sitting between them. Germline assignment: CDR1 KGHSH and CDR2 LQKENI. The CDR3 runs 15 residues. Written as DNA, the CDR3 is TGTGCCAGCTCACCAGGTATAGGGGTGGATGAAAAACTGTTTTTT. Translating gives CASSPGIGVDEKLFF.

The rearrangement joins TRBV5-4 to TRBJ2-1; TRBD2 matches 9 bases. V shed 4 bases and J 2 bases; nucleotides not matched to a gene: 13. Germline V lookup: CDR1 SGHNT, CDR2 YYREEE (reference sequence). The CDR3 extends over 18 amino acids. The chain's CDR3 is CASSPPGRREGPYNEQFF. In nucleotides, the CDR3 is TGTGCCAGCAGCCCCCCCGGGAGGCGGGAGGGACCCTACAATGAGCAGTTCTTC.

The chain has TRBV6-6 and TRBJ2-7, with 8 bases matching TRBD1. In germline, CDR1 is MNHNY, CDR2 SVGAGI (reference sequence). This CDR3 is 12 amino acids long. With V trimmed by 8 bases and J by 0 bases, 0 bases remained unmatched. This CDR3 is CASQGASYEQYF. The DNA of the CDR3 is TGTGCCAGCCAGGGGGCCTCCTACGAGCAGTACTTC.

The rearrangement uses TRBV5-5 and TRBJ1-5, with D possibly being TRBD1 (5 bases). The V and J ends lost 4 bases and 3 bases respectively, with 14 bases between them. There are 15 residues in the CDR3. Germline CDR1 is SGHKS and CDR2 is YYEKEE (reference sequence). In nucleotides, the CDR3 is TGTGCCAGCAGCCCGGGGACGCGCGACAATCAGCCCCAGCATTTT. Translated: CASSPGTRDNQPQHF.

This clone appeared a single time. This rearrangement joins TRBV7-9 to TRBJ2-3, with D unresolved. The CDR3 has 11 amino acids. Looked up from germline, CDR1 is SEHNR and CDR2 is FQNEAQ (reference sequence). The chain's CDR3 is CATLITDTQYF. In nucleotides, the CDR3 is TGTGCGACCTTAATCACAGATACGCAGTATTTT.

This clone was detected once. The chain uses TRBV7-6 and TRBJ1-2, with D possibly matching TRBD1 (5 bases). CDR3 length: 12 amino acids. CDR1 SGHVS and CDR2 FNYEAQ come from the germline V gene. The V gene lost 5 bases and the J gene lost 5 bases, with 9 bases spanning the gap. The CDR3 loop reads CASSPQGYGYTF. In nucleotides, the CDR3 is TGTGCCAGCAGCCCGCAGGGATATGGCTACACCTTC.

CDR3 bases: TGTGCCAGCACCCCTCCGTTCGAGGAGACCCAGTACTTC. It yields the protein CASTPPFEETQYF. The chain links TRBV6-6 to TRBJ2-5; D not certain. Between the trimmed V and J ends, which lost 7 bases and 5 bases, there was a span of 14 bases. Germline V lookup: CDR1 MNHNY, CDR2 SVGAGI (reference sequence). This CDR3 contains 13 residues.

The chain combines TRBV11-3 with TRBJ2-4; D unclear. V gave up 1 base and J gave up 1 base, with 14 bases separating them. Germline-derived CDR1 and CDR2 are SGHNT and YENEEA. The CDR3 loop spans 17 amino acids. Here the CDR3 reads CASSLARPSIAKNIQYF. CDR3 DNA: TGTGCCAGCAGCTTAGCCAGGCCCTCAATTGCCAAAAACATTCAGTACTTC.

This sequence joins TRBV27 and TRBJ1-6; 11 nucleotides agree with TRBD1. The CDR3 is 19 residues long. V was clipped by 5 bases and J by 9 bases; unmatched bases: 18. Germline V gene data show CDR1 as MNHEY and CDR2 as SMNVEV (reference sequence). This CDR3 reads CASSLRDRGTQERGSPLHF. CDR3 nucleotide sequence: TGTGCCAGCAGTCTCCGGGACAGGGGGACGCAGGAACGGGGTTCACCCCTCCACTTT.

J is TRBJ1-5 and V is TRBV27, with D hard to call. Germline-derived CDR1 and CDR2 are MNHEY and SMNVEV (reference sequence). Trimming removed 8 bases from V and 0 bases from J, with 8 bases in between. The CDR3 is 13 residues long. The CDR3 loop is CASGGYSNQPQHF. DNA for the CDR3: TGTGCCAGCGGAGGGTATAGCAATCAGCCCCAGCATTTT.

V and J are TRBV5-4 and TRBJ1-2, with D uncertain. CDR1 is SGHNT, CDR2 YYREEE, per germline (reference sequence). V shed 0 bases and J shed 7 bases, with 13 bases lying between them. The CDR3 runs to 14 residues. The CDR3 nucleotides are TGTGCCAGCAGCTTGGCCGGCCAGTCACTTGGCTACACCTTC. Amino acids: CASSLAGQSLGYTF. The full variable domain, with the rest looked up from reference TRBV5-4 and TRBJ1-2, is ETGVTQSPTHLIKTRGQQVTLRCSSQSGHNTVSWYQQALGQGPQFIFQYYREEENGRGNFPPRFSGLQFPNYSSELNVNALELDDSALYLCASSLAGQSLGYTFGSGTRLTVV.

V usage is TRBV14 and J usage is TRBJ2-3; D not resolved. Trimming took off 0 bases at V and 5 bases at J, with 18 bases between the two ends. The germline CDR1 and CDR2 sequences are SGHDN and FVKESK. CDR3 size: 17 residues. CDR3 region: CASSQERSRSLGDTQYF. The DNA of the CDR3 is TGTGCCAGCAGCCAAGAAAGAAGTCGGTCACTGGGAGATACGCAGTATTTT.

This clone appeared a few times. The rearrangement uses TRBV10-2 and TRBJ1-2; D may be TRBD1 (5 bases). Germline V CDR1 and CDR2: WSHSY, SAAADI. The CDR3 spans 16 residues. V lost 5 bases to trimming and J lost 3 bases, with 19 bases between them. CDR3 DNA: TGCGCCAGCAGTACGTCTGTTTGGGGGAGATACTATGGCTACACCTTC. This sequence encodes CASSTSVWGRYYGYTF.

The CDR3 sequence is CASSQEGFGGYTF. The CDR3, as DNA: TGTGCCAGCAGCCAAGAGGGTTTTGGAGGCTACACCTTC. The chain links TRBV3-1 (or the pseudogene TRBV3-2) to TRBJ1-2; D unclear. Trimming took 0 bases from V and 8 from J, leaving 10 bases between them. The CDR3 runs to 13 residues. Looked up from germline, CDR1 is LGHDT and CDR2 is YNNKEL (reference sequence).

V is TRBV5-1 and J is TRBJ2-5; TRBD2 aligns across 7 bases. This CDR3 has 14 amino acids. Germline V gene sequence: CDR1 SGHRS, CDR2 YFSETQ. V shed 3 bases, J shed 3 bases, and the junction held 5 bases outside the gene matches. CDR3 sequence: CASSSQGGEETQYF. The CDR3, as DNA: TGCGCCAGCAGCTCCCAGGGAGGGGAAGAGACCCAGTACTTC.

A remark on this clone: One junction end disagrees with the germline gene, perhaps due to a read error. The V and J genes are TRBV5-8 and TRBJ1-6; D perhaps matches TRBD1 (6 bases). CDR3 length: 17 amino acids. Germline V CDR1 and CDR2: SGHTS, YDEGEE. This CDR3 reads CASSRDKGVGYDSPLHF. CDR3 DNA: TGTGCCAGCAGCCGTGATAAGGGGGTCGGCTATGATTCACCCCTCCACTTT.

The chain couples TRBV7-2 to TRBJ1-2; D is unclear. The germline CDR1 and CDR2 sequences are SGHTA and FQGNSA. Trimming removed 3 bases at V and 3 bases at J, with 8 bases between. The CDR3 contains 13 residues. The CDR3 coding sequence is TGTGCCAGCAGCTTTGGTCAGGACTATGGCTACACCTTC. This codes for CASSFGQDYGYTF.

In its sample, this clone was seen once. This chain connects TRBV19 to TRBJ2-7, with 8 bases lining up with TRBD1. The CDR3 has 15 amino acids. The trim removed 5 bases at V and 5 bases at J, leaving 11 bases unmatched. Germline CDR1 and CDR2: LNHDA and SQIVND (reference sequence). This CDR3 reads CASSLRTGLSDEQYF. Here the CDR3 DNA reads TGTGCCAGTAGTCTACGGACAGGGCTGAGCGACGAGCAGTACTTC.

Only one count was recorded for this clone. The rearrangement uses TRBV19 and TRBJ1-2, with no clear D. Germline CDR1 LNHDA, CDR2 SQIVND (reference sequence). The V end was cut by 7 bases, the J end by 1 base, with 16 bases between. CDR3 size: 15 residues. CDR3 amino acids: CASTPGDPLNYGYTF. In DNA, the CDR3 is TGTGCCAGTACCCCCGGGGATCCGCTTAACTATGGCTACACCTTC.

The chain has TRBV5-5 and TRBJ1-4, with a possible D match to TRBD1 (6 bases). V was shortened by 4 bases and J by 7 bases, with 26 bases between the two germline ends. Germline V lookup: CDR1 SGHKS, CDR2 YYEKEE (reference sequence). This CDR3 has 18 residues. The CDR3 here is CASSLGGGPTVVSEKLFF. CDR3 DNA sequence: TGTGCCAGCAGCCTCGGTGGGGGGCCCACGGTTGTGAGTGAAAAACTGTTTTTT.

The chain has TRBV6-5 and TRBJ2-2; D call uncertain. From germline, CDR1 is MNHEY and CDR2 SVGAGI. Between the trimmed V and J ends, which lost 7 bases and 0 bases, there was a span of 12 bases. This CDR3 is built from 15 residues. CDR3 coding DNA: TGTGCCAGCACTCGGATGGGATCGAACACCGGGGAGCTGTTTTTT. It codes for CASTRMGSNTGELFF.

The chain joins TRBV29-1 to TRBJ2-7; D gene uncertain. Germline V CDR1 and CDR2: SQVTM, ANQGSEA. V was cut by 4 bases and J by 5 bases, with 12 bases left in between. The CDR3 has 12 amino acids. CDR3 bases: TGCAGCGTTGTGATAAGGGCTAACGAGCAGTACTTC. It codes for CSVVIRANEQYF.

This clone was observed a handful of times. The V call is TRBV3-1 (or the pseudogene TRBV3-2), the J call TRBJ2-7; 12 nucleotides match TRBD2. Losses at the gene ends were 4 bases for V and 6 bases for J; bases not matched to a gene: 4. Germline V gene sequence: CDR1 LGHDT, CDR2 YNNKEL (reference sequence). CDR3 size: 14 residues. Here the CDR3 DNA reads TGTGCCAGCAGCCTCCTAGCGGGGGGGGGCGAGCAGTACTTC. Its translation is CASSLLAGGGEQYF.

The chain combines TRBV14 with TRBJ2-5; either TRBD1 or TRBD2 may supply D (5 bases each). The germline V and J ends were trimmed by 1 base and 5 bases, with 11 bases remaining between them. The CDR3 contains 14 residues. Germline V CDR1 and CDR2: SGHDN, FVKESK. The chain's CDR3 is CASSQARGRETQYF. The CDR3 nucleotides are TGTGCCAGCAGCCAAGCGAGGGGAAGGGAGACCCAGTACTTC.

J is TRBJ2-3 and V is TRBV4-1; D possibly corresponds to TRBD1 (6 bases). Germline values: CDR1 MGHRA, CDR2 YSYEKL. Trimming cost V 0 bases and J 2 bases, with 12 bases left between them. The CDR3 is 16 residues long. CDR3 in amino acids: CASSQEEGVITDTQYF. The CDR3 nucleotides read TGCGCCAGCAGCCAAGAAGAGGGGGTCATCACAGATACGCAGTATTTT.

The V gene is TRBV7-2, the J gene TRBJ1-2; D unclear. The ends were cut back, 5 bases at V and 0 bases at J, with 7 bases in the middle. Per the germline V gene, CDR1 is SGHTA and CDR2 is FQGNSA. The CDR3 covers 13 residues. CDR3 loop: CASSPGANYGYTF. The CDR3, as DNA: TGTGCCAGCAGCCCGGGAGCTAACTATGGCTACACCTTC.